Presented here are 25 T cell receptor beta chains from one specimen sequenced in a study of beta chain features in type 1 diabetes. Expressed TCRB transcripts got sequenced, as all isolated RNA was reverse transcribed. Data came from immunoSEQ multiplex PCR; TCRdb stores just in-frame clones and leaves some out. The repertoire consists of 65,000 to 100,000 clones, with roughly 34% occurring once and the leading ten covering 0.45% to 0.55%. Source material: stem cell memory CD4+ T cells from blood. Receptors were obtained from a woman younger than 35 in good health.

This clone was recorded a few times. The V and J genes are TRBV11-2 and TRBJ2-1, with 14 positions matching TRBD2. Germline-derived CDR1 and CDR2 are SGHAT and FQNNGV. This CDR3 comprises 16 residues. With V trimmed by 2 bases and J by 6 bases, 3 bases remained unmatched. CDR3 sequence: CASSLSGLAGGNEQFF. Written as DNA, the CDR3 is TGTGCCAGCAGCTTAAGCGGACTAGCGGGAGGCAATGAGCAGTTCTTC.

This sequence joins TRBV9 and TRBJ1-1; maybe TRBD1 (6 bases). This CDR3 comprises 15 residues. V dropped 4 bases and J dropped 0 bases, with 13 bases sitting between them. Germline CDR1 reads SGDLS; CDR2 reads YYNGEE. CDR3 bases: TGTGCCAGCAGCCTGGTACAGGGAGTGAACACTGAAGCTTTCTTT. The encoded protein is CASSLVQGVNTEAFF.

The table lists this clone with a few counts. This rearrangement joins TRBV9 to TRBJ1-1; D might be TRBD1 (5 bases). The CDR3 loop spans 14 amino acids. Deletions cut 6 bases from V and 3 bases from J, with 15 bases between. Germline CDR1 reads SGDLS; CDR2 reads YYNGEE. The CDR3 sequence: CASNNAGSDTEAFF. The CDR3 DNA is TGTGCCAGCAATAATGCAGGGTCGGACACTGAAGCTTTCTTT.

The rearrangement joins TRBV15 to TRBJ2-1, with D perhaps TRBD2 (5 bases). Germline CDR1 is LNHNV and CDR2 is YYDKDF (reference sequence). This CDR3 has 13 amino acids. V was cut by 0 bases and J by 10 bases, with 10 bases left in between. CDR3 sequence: CATSRDESGEQFF. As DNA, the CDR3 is TGTGCCACCAGCAGAGATGAAAGCGGCGAGCAGTTCTTC.

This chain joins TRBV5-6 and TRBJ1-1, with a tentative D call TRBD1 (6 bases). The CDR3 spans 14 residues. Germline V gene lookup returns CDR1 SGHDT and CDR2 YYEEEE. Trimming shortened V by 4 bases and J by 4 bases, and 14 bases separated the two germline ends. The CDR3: CASSDSRGITEAFF. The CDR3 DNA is TGTGCCAGCAGCGACTCCAGGGGTATCACTGAAGCTTTCTTT.

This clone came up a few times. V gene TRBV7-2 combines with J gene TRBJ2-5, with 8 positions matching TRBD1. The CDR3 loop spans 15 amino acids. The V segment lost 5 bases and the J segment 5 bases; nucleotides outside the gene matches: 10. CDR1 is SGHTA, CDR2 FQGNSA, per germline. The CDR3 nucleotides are TGTGCCAGCAGCGACGGACAGGGAGGTTACGAGACCCAGTACTTC. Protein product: CASSDGQGGYETQYF.

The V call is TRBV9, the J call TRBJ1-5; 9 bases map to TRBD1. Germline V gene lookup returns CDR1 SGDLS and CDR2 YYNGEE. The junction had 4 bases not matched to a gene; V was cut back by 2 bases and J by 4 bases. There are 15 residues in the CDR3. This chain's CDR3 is CASSVGQGGNQPQHF. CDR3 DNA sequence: TGTGCCAGCAGCGTGGGACAGGGCGGAAATCAGCCCCAGCATTTT.

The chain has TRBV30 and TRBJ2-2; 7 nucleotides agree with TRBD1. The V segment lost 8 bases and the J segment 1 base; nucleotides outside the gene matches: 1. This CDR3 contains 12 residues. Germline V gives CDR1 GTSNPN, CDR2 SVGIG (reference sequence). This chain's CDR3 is CARTGNTGELFF. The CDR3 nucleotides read TGTGCCCGGACAGGGAACACCGGGGAGCTGTTTTTT.

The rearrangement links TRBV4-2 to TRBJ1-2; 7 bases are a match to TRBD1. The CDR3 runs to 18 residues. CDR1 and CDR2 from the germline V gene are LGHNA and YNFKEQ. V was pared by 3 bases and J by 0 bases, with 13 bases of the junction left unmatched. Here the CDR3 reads CASSQGEQGSLSNYGYTF. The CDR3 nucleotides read TGTGCCAGCAGCCAGGGGGAACAGGGGTCCCTTTCTAACTATGGCTACACCTTC.

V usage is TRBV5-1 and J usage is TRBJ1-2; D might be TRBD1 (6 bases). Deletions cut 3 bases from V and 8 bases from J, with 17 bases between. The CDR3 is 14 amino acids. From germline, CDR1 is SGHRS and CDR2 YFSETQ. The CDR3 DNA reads TGCGCCAGCAGCTCCACTACAGGGAGTGGAGGCTACACCTTC. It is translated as CASSSTTGSGGYTF.

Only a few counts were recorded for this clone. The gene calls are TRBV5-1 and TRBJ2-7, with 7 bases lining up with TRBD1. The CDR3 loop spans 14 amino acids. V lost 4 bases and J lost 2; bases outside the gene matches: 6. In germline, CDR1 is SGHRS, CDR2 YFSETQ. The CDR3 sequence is CASSISTGPYEQYF. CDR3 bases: TGCGCCAGCAGCATCTCGACAGGGCCCTACGAGCAGTACTTC.

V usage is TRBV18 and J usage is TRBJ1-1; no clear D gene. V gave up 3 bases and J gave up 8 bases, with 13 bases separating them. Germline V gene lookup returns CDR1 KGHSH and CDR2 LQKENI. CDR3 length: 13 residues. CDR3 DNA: TGTGCCAGCTCACCGCCCGATAGAGGCGAAGCTTTCTTT. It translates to CASSPPDRGEAFF.

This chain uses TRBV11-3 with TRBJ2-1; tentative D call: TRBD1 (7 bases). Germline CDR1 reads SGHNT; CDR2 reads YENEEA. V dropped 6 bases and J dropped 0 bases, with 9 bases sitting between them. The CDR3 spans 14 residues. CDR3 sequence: CASSQGGSYNEQFF. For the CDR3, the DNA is TGTGCCAGCAGTCAGGGGGGCTCCTACAATGAGCAGTTCTTC.

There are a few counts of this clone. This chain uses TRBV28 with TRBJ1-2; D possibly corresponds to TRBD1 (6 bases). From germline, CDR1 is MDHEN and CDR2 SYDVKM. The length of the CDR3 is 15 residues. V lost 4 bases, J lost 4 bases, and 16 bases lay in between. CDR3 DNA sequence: TGTGCCAGCAGTTCCAGTGGGGGCGACAGCTATGGCTACACCTTC. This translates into CASSSSGGDSYGYTF.

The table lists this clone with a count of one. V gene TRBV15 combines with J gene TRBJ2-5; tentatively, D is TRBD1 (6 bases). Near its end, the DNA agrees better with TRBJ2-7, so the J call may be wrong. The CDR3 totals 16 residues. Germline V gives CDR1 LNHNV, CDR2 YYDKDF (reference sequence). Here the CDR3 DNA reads TGTGCCACCAGCAGAGAGGTACCAGGGGTTCCCCACGAGCAGTACTTC. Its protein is CATSREVPGVPHEQYF.

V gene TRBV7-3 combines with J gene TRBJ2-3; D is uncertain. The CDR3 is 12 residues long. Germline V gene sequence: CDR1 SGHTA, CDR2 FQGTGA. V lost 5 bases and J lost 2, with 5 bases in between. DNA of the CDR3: TGTGCCAGCAGCACCTACACAGATACGCAGTATTTT. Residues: CASSTYTDTQYF. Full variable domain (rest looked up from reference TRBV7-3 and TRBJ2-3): GAGVSQTPSNKVTEKGKYVELRCDPISGHTALYWYRQSLGQGPEFLIYFQGTGAADDSGLPNDRFFAVRPEGSVSTLKIQRTERGDSAVYLCASSTYTDTQYFGPGTRLTVL.

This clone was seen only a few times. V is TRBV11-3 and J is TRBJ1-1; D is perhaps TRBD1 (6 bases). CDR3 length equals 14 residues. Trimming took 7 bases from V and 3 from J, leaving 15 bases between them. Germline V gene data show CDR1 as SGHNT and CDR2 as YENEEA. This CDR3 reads CASTSGVGYTEAFF. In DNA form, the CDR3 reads TGTGCCAGCACCTCAGGGGTAGGGTACACTGAAGCTTTCTTT.

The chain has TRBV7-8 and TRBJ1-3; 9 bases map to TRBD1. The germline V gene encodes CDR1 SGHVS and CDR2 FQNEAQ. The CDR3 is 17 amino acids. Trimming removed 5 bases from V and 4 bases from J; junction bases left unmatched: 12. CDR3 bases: TGTGCCAGCAGCCCGGGACAGGGTTCATCATCCGGAAACACCATATATTTT. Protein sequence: CASSPGQGSSSGNTIYF.

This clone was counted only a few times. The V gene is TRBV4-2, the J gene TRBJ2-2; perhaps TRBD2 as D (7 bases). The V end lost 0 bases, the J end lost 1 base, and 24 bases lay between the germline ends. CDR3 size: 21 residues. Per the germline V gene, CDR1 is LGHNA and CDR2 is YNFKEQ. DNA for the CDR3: TGTGCCAGCAGCCAAGAAGTCCCGTCCTCGGGGGGCAGGGGGAACACCGGGGAGCTGTTTTTT. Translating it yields CASSQEVPSSGGRGNTGELFF.

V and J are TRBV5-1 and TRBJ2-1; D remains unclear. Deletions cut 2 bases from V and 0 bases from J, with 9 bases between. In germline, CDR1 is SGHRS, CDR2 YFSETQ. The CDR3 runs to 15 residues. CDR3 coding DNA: TGCGCCAGCAGCTTAACTTCCCCCTCCTACAATGAGCAGTTCTTC. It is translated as CASSLTSPSYNEQFF. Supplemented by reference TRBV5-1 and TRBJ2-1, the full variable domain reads KAGVTQTPRYLIKTRGQQVTLSCSPISGHRSVSWYQQTPGQGLQFLFEYFSETQRNKGNFPGRFSGRQFSNSRSEMNVSTLELGDSALYLCASSLTSPSYNEQFFGPGTRLTVL.

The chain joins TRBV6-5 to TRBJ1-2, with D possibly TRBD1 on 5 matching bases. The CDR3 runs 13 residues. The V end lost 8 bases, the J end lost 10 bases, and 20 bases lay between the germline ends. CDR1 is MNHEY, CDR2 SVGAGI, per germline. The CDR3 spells CASSAGTTPHYTF. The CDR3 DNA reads TGTGCCAGCTCCGCGGGGACGACCCCCCACTACACCTTC.

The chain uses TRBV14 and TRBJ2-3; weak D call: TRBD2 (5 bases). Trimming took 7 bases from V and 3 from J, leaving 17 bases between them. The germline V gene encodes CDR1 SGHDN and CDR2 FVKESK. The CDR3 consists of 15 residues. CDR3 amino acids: CASTPLGSRTDTQYF. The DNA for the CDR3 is TGTGCCAGCACCCCCCTGGGGAGCCGGACAGATACGCAGTATTTT.

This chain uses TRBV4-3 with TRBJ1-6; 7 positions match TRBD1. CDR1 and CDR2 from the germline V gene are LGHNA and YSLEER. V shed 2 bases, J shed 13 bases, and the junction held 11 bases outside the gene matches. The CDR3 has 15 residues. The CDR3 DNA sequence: TGCGCCAGCAGCCAAAATACCGAGACAGGGCCGCCCCTCCACTTT. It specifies CASSQNTETGPPLHF.

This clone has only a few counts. CDR3 sequence: CAIRPSGGDQPQHF. In DNA, the CDR3 is TGTGCCATCAGACCTTCAGGGGGCGATCAGCCCCAGCATTTT. This chain uses TRBV10-3 with TRBJ1-5; 8 bases fit TRBD1. Germline CDR1 ENHRY, CDR2 SYGVKD. V dropped 6 bases and J dropped 5; count of bases not matched to a gene: 6. This CDR3 is built from 14 residues.

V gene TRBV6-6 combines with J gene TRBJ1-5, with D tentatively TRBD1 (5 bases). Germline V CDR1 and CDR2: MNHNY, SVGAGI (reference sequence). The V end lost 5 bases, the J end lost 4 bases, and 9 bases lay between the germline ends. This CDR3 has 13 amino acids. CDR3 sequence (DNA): TGTGCCAGCAGTAACCAGGGTAATCAGCCCCAGCATTTT. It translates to CASSNQGNQPQHF.